This passage covers 21 T cell receptor beta chains from one sample sequenced in a study of T cell repertoires in cytomegalovirus infection (dated by TCRdb to about 2019). No antigens are known for them. Taken with the paper, the label for treatment or condition translates to: in vitro stimulation with specific CMV peptide epitopes to enrich CMV-specific T cells. Sequencing was performed on an Illumina HiSeq 1500. The public sequencing data were trimmed at Q25 with fastp and processed into clonotypes with MiXCR by TCRdb, which kept only in-frame beta chains. All rows with the same CDR3 protein become a single entry with the most common DNA and genes. Counted in this sample were around 500,000 distinct CDR3 sequences; roughly 43% of them appeared once. The top ten constitute about 41% of the sample. Sequences were derived from cultured PBMCs, sampled from culture after CMV antigen stimulation. Source of these receptors: a human donor in good health (CMV status not recorded). Some clones in this sample may be carry-over from other donors' samples.

This clonotype was detected many times. This chain uses TRBV7-6 with TRBJ2-1, with a possible D match to TRBD2 (5 bases). Germline V gene sequence: CDR1 SGHVS, CDR2 FNYEAQ. V was cut by 4 bases and J by 2 bases, with 6 bases left in between. This CDR3 is built from 13 residues. CDR3 in DNA: TGTGCCAGCAGCTCGGGGACCTACAATGAGCAGTTCTTC. It is translated as CASSSGTYNEQFF.

V is TRBV6-6 and J is TRBJ2-1, with D uncertain. Deletions cut 0 bases from V and 0 bases from J, with 3 bases between. From germline, CDR1 is MNHNY and CDR2 SVGAGI (reference sequence). The CDR3 contains 14 residues. The CDR3 DNA reads TGTGCCAGCAGTTACTCCAGCTCCTACAATGAGCAGTTCTTC. Protein product: CASSYSSSYNEQFF.

The rearrangement links TRBV6-6 to TRBJ2-7; D is uncertain. Trimming took 9 bases from V and 1 from J, leaving 16 bases between them. Looked up from germline, CDR1 is MNHNY and CDR2 is SVGAGI (reference sequence). The CDR3 consists of 14 residues. For the CDR3, the DNA is TGTGCCAGTACCTTGACGCAAAGGTCCTACGAGCAGTACTTC. This sequence encodes CASTLTQRSYEQYF.

The chain couples TRBV6-5 to TRBJ2-7; tentative D call: TRBD2 (6 bases). V was cut by 9 bases and J by 0 bases, with 15 bases left in between. The CDR3 totals 14 residues. From germline, CDR1 is MNHEY and CDR2 SVGAGI. CDR3 sequence: CARGRTDYSYEQYF. CDR3 DNA: TGTGCCAGGGGGAGAACGGACTACTCCTACGAGCAGTACTTC.

This clonotype was seen only a few times. This chain joins TRBV7-8 and TRBJ1-4; D might be TRBD1 (6 bases). The ends were cut back, 1 base at V and 6 bases at J, with 12 bases in the middle. This CDR3 spans 15 amino acids. Per the germline V gene, CDR1 is SGHVS and CDR2 is FQNEAQ. In DNA, the CDR3 is TGTGCCAGCAGCTTAGGGCAGGGGTGGGATGAAAAACTGTTTTTT. Its protein is CASSLGQGWDEKLFF.

V is TRBV19 and J is TRBJ2-1; 11 nucleotides match TRBD2. From germline, CDR1 is LNHDA and CDR2 SQIVND (reference sequence). The CDR3 spans 17 residues. V shed 4 bases, J shed 4 bases, and the junction held 9 bases outside the gene matches. In nucleotides, the CDR3 is TGTGCCAGTAGTACCGGACCTGGGACTAGCGGTTACAATGAGCAGTTCTTC. Translation gives CASSTGPGTSGYNEQFF.

The chain is built from TRBV7-8 and TRBJ2-1, with 9 nucleotides matching TRBD2. The J segment lost 3 bases and the V segment lost 5 bases, leaving 11 bases of the junction unmatched. Per germline, CDR1 SGHVS and CDR2 FQNEAQ. CDR3 size: 17 residues. The CDR3 sequence is CASSPRGGSGRYNEQFF. For the CDR3, the DNA is TGTGCCAGCAGCCCGCGGGGGGGGTCGGGGCGCTACAATGAGCAGTTCTTC.

This clonotype was observed a handful of times. The chain joins TRBV3-1 to TRBJ2-5; 11 bases map to TRBD2. This CDR3 is 16 amino acids long. After removal of 1 base from V and 4 bases from J, the junction contained 5 bases not matched to a gene. The germline V gene has CDR1 LGHDT and CDR2 YNNKEL (reference sequence). As DNA, the CDR3 is TGTGCCAGCAGCCAAGTTCTAGCGGGAGGTGGAGAGACCCAGTACTTC. Residues: CASSQVLAGGGETQYF.

The rearrangement uses TRBV7-2 and TRBJ2-2, with D perhaps matching TRBD1 or TRBD2 (5 bases each). V lost 4 bases, J lost 4 bases, and 10 bases lay in between. This CDR3 spans 14 amino acids. Germline V lookup: CDR1 SGHTA, CDR2 FQGNSA. CDR3 DNA sequence: TGTGCCAGCAGCTGGGGGTTGCGCACCGGGGAGCTGTTTTTT. It codes for CASSWGLRTGELFF.

This chain uses TRBV5-6 with TRBJ2-3; tentatively, D is TRBD2 (6 bases). Germline values: CDR1 SGHDT, CDR2 YYEEEE. Trimming took off 7 bases at V and 1 base at J, with 13 bases between the two ends. This CDR3 has 14 residues. The CDR3 region has the DNA TGTGCCAGCGGGAGGCAGTGGGGCACAGATACGCAGTATTTT. The encoded protein is CASGRQWGTDTQYF.

The chain couples TRBV19 to TRBJ1-5, with D maybe TRBD1 (6 bases). The ends were cut back, 7 bases at V and 3 bases at J, with 19 bases in the middle. The CDR3 sequence is 16 residues long. Germline assignment: CDR1 LNHDA and CDR2 SQIVND (reference sequence). CDR3 coding DNA: TGTGCCAGTACCGCGGGACATAGTCGAGTCAATCAGCCCCAGCATTTT. Its translation is CASTAGHSRVNQPQHF.

The gene calls are TRBV12-3 or TRBV12-4 and TRBJ2-1; the D gene is possibly TRBD2 (6 bases). Trimming left V 6 bases short and J 4 bases short, with 13 bases between. The CDR3 covers 14 residues. Here the CDR3 DNA reads TGTGCCAGCAGCTGGGGACTTAGGTACAATGAGCAGTTCTTC. Translation gives CASSWGLRYNEQFF.

The chain links TRBV7-2 to TRBJ2-1; 7 bases map to TRBD1. This CDR3 is 13 amino acids long. From germline, CDR1 is SGHTA and CDR2 FQGNSA. Unmatched junction bases numbered 1, after V lost 3 bases and J lost 5 bases. The CDR3, as DNA: TGTGCCAGCAGCTTTCAGGGGGACAATGAGCAGTTCTTC. This gives the protein CASSFQGDNEQFF. The full variable domain, its missing parts supplied by reference TRBV7-2 and TRBJ2-1, is GAGVSQSPSNKVTEKGKDVELRCDPISGHTALYWYRQSLGQGLEFLIYFQGNSAPDKSGLPSDRFSAERTGGSVSTLTIQRTQQEDSAVYLCASSFQGDNEQFFGPGTRLTVL.

This chain joins TRBV7-8 and TRBJ2-5, with D perhaps matching TRBD1 or TRBD2 (5 bases each). Germline CDR1 is SGHVS and CDR2 is FQNEAQ. CDR3 length equals 15 residues. Between the trimmed V and J ends, which lost 1 base and 3 bases, there was a span of 12 bases. In DNA form, the CDR3 reads TGTGCCAGCAGCTTAGGTGGGACGCGCGAAGAGACCCAGTACTTC. This sequence encodes CASSLGGTREETQYF.

This clonotype was counted ten times or more. The chain recombines TRBV6-2 or TRBV6-3 with TRBJ2-1; a possible D gene is TRBD1 (6 bases). Germline V gene data show CDR1 as MNHEY and CDR2 as SVGEGT. The V end lost 6 bases, the J end lost 9 bases, and 18 bases lay between the germline ends. The CDR3 consists of 14 residues. CDR3 region: CASRDVGQLGEQFF. As DNA, the CDR3 is TGTGCCAGCAGGGATGTGGGACAACTTGGTGAGCAGTTCTTC.

This clonotype occurred a few times. This sequence joins TRBV7-2 and TRBJ1-4; 8 bases line up with TRBD1. Germline loops: CDR1 SGHTA, CDR2 FQGNSA. V lost 1 base to trimming and J lost 8 bases; unmatched junction nucleotides: 3. The CDR3 is 14 residues long. CDR3 DNA: TGTGCCAGCAGCTTAGGGACAGGGTGGGAAAAACTGTTTTTT. Translation gives CASSLGTGWEKLFF.

The chain has TRBV4-1 and TRBJ1-1, with no clear D. This CDR3 has 17 amino acids. Germline CDR1 reads MGHRA; CDR2 reads YSYEKL. The V end was cut by 2 bases, the J end by 2 bases, with 18 bases between. The CDR3 is CASSQNRAAWGNTEAFF. The CDR3 coding sequence is TGCGCCAGCAGCCAAAACCGGGCCGCGTGGGGAAACACTGAAGCTTTCTTT.

The V call is TRBV5-1, the J call TRBJ2-2; D is uncertain. Trimming removed 3 bases from V and 3 bases from J, with 18 bases in between. CDR1 and CDR2 from the germline V gene are SGHRS and YFSETQ. CDR3 length: 17 residues. CDR3 sequence (DNA): TGCGCCAGCAGCTCCGCCGTGGCCCCCACCTACACCGGGGAGCTGTTTTTT. Translation gives CASSSAVAPTYTGELFF.

This clonotype has more than one count but fewer than ten. The genes are TRBV11-2 and TRBJ2-7; D might be TRBD2 (6 bases). The germline V gene encodes CDR1 SGHAT and CDR2 FQNNGV. V gave up 0 bases and J gave up 4 bases, with 10 bases separating them. This CDR3 region has 14 residues. The CDR3 sequence is CASSLEAGKYEQYF. CDR3 DNA: TGTGCCAGCAGCTTAGAGGCGGGGAAATACGAGCAGTACTTC.

In this sample, this clonotype turned up a few times. The chain recombines TRBV7-2 with TRBJ1-5, with 7 bases identical to TRBD1. The CDR3 has 18 residues. Germline trimming cut 1 base from V and 3 bases from J; bases unmatched to any gene: 12. Germline CDR1 and CDR2: SGHTA and FQGNSA. In DNA form, the CDR3 reads TGTGCCAGCAGCTTAGGGAGGGGAAGACAGGGCAACAATCAGCCCCAGCATTTT. This gives the protein CASSLGRGRQGNNQPQHF.

The V and J genes are TRBV7-2 and TRBJ2-3, with D unresolved. Trimming pared 6 bases from V and 4 bases from J, leaving 14 bases between. Germline lookup yields CDR1 SGHTA and CDR2 FQGNSA. The CDR3 sequence is 14 residues long. CDR3 DNA sequence: TGTGCCAGCAGTCCGCACATGCCCCCAGATACGCAGTATTTT. Its translation is CASSPHMPPDTQYF.